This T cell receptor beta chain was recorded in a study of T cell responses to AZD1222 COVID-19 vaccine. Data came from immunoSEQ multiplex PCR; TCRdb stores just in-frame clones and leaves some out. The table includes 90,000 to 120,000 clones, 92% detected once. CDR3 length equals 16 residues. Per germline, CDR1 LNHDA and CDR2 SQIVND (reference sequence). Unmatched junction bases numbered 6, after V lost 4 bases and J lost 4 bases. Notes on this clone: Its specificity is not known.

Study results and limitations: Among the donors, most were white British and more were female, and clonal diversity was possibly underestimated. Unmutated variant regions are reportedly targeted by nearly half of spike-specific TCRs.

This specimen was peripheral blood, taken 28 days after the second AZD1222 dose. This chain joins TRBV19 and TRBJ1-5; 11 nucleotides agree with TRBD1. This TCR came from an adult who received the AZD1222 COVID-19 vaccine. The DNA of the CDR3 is TGTGCCAGTAGTACGGACAGGGGGCGAGGAAATCAGCCCCAGCATTTT. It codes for CASSTDRGRGNQPQHF.